The present T cell receptor (beta chain) was sequenced within a study of CD8 T cells in Susac syndrome. Random hexamers were used to reverse transcribe 0.5 to 1 ug of RNA. Coverage of TCR beta CDR3 amplification by immunoSEQ multiplex PCR extended to 54 Vbeta and 13 Jbeta. TCRdb reprocessed the immunoSEQ multiplex PCR reads via MiXCR and lists one record per CDR3 protein. The repertoire holds hundreds of thousands of distinct CDR3 sequences, with roughly 94% as singletons. In germline, CDR1 is GTSNPN, CDR2 SVGIG (reference sequence). This CDR3 spans 16 amino acids. V shed 0 bases and J shed 0 bases, with 9 bases lying between them. In contrast to the negatively isolated CD8+ and CD4+ T cells, TEMRA cells were FACS-enriched.

This receptor was taken from a human donor with multiple sclerosis. Sample: CD4+ T cells from PBMCs. The chain links TRBV30 to TRBJ1-6; D is unclear. CDR3 protein: CAWSVGPRSYNSPLHF. CDR3 in DNA: TGTGCCTGGAGTGTTGGACCGCGCTCCTATAATTCACCCCTCCACTTT. The variable domain in full, with the rest retrieved from reference TRBV30 and TRBJ1-6, is SQTIHQWPATLVQPVGSPLSLECTVEGTSNPNLYWYRQAAGRGLQLLFYSVGIGQISSEVPQNLSASRPQDRQFILSSKKLLLSDSGFYLCAWSVGPRSYNSPLHFGNGTRLTVT.